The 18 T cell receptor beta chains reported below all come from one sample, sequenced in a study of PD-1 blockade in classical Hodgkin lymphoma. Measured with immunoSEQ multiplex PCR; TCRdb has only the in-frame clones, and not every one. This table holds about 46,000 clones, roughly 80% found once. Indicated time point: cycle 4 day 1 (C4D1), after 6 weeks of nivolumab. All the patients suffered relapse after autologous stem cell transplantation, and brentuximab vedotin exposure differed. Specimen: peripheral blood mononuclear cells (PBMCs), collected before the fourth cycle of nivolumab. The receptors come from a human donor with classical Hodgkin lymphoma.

CDR3 nucleotide sequence: TGTGCCTGGAGTGTACGGAGCGTCGGGAGGCGAGGAGATACGCAGTATTTT. This codes for CAWSVRSVGRRGDTQYF. This chain uses TRBV30 with TRBJ2-3, with 7 bases matching TRBD2. Unmatched junction bases numbered 14, after V lost 0 bases and J lost 5 bases. From germline, CDR1 is GTSNPN and CDR2 SVGIG (reference sequence). This CDR3 is 17 amino acids long.

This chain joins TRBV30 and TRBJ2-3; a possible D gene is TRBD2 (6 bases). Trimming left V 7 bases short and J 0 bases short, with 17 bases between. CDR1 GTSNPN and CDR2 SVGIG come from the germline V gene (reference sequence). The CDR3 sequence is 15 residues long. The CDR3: CASSGRGSSTDTQYF. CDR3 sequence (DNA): TGTGCCTCCAGCGGACGGGGGTCTAGCACAGATACGCAGTATTTT.

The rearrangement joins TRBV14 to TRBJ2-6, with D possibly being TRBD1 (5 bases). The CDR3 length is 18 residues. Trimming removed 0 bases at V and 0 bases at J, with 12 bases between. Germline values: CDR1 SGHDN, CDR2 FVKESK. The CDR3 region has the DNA TGTGCCAGCAGCCAAGATCGTCAGGGTCTCTCTGGGGCCAACGTCCTGACTTTC. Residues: CASSQDRQGLSGANVLTF.

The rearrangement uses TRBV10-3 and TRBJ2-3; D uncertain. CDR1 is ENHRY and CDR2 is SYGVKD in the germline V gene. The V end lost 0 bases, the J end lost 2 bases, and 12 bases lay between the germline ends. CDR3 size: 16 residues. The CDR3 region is CAISESLVGNTDTQYF. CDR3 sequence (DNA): TGTGCCATCAGTGAGTCGCTTGTGGGGAACACAGATACGCAGTATTTT.

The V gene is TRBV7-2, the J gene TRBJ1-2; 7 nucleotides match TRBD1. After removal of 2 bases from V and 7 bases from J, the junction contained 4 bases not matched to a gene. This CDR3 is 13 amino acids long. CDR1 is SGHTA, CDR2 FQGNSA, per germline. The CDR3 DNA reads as TGTGCCAGCAGCTTAACAGGGGTCTCTGGCTACACCTTC. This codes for CASSLTGVSGYTF.

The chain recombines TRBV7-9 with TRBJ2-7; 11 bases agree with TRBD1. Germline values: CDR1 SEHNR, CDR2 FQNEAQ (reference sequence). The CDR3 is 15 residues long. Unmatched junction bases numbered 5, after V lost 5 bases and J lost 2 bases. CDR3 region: CASSRRDRGTYEQYF. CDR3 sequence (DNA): TGTGCCAGCAGCCGGAGGGACAGGGGGACCTACGAGCAGTACTTC.

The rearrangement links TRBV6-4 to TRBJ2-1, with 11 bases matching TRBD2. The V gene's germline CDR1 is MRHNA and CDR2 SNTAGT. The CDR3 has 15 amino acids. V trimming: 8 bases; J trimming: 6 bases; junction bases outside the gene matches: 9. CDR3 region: CASGQLAGAVNEQFF. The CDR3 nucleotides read TGTGCCAGCGGCCAACTAGCGGGAGCGGTCAATGAGCAGTTCTTC.

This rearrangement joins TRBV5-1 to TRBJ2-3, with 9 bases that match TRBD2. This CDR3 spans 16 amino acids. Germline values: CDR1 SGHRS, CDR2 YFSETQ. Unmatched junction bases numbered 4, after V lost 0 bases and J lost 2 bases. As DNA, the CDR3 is TGCGCCAGCAGCTTGGGCGGGAGGGCCGACACAGATACGCAGTATTTT. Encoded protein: CASSLGGRADTDTQYF.

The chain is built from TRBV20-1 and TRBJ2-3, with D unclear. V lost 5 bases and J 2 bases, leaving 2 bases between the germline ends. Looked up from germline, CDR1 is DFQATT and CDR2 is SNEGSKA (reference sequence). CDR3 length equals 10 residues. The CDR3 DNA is TGCAGTGCTTACACAGATACGCAGTATTTT. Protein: CSAYTDTQYF.

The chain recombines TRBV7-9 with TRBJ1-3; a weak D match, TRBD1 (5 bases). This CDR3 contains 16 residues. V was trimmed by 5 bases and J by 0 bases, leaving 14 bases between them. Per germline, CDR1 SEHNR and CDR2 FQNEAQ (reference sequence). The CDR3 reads CASSARQWSSGNTIYF. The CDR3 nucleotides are TGTGCCAGCAGCGCGCGACAGTGGAGCTCTGGAAACACCATATATTTT.

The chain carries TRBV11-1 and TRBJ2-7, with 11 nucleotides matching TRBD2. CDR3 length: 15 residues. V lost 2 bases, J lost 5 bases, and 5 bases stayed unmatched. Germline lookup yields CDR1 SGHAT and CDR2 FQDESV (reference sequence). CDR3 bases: TGTGCCAGCAGCTTAACTAGCGGGAGTTCCCACGAGCAGTACTTC. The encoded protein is CASSLTSGSSHEQYF.

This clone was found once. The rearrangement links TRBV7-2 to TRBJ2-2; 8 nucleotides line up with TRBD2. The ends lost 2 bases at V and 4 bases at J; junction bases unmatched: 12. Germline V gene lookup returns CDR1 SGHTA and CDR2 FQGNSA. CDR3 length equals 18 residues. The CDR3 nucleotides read TGTGCCAGCAGCTTACGGGTAATGAGCGGGAGAGGCACCGGGGAGCTGTTTTTT. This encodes CASSLRVMSGRGTGELFF.

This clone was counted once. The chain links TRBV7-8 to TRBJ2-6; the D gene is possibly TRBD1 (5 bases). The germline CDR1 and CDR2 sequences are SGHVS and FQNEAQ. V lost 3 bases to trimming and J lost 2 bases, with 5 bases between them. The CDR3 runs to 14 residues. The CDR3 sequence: CASSLDTGANVLTF. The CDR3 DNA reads TGTGCCAGCAGCTTGGACACTGGGGCCAACGTCCTGACTTTC. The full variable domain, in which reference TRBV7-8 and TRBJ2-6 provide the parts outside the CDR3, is GAGVSQSPRYKVAKRGQDVALRCDPISGHVSLFWYQQALGQGPEFLTYFQNEAQLDKSGLPSDRFFAERPEGSVSTLKIQRTQQEDSAVYLCASSLDTGANVLTFGAGSRLTVL.

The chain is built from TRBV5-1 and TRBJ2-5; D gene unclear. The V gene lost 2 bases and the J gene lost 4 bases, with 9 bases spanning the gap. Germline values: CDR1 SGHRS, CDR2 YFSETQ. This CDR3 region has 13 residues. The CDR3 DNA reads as TGCGCCAGCAGCTTTTCACTTCTAGAGACCCAGTACTTC. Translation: CASSFSLLETQYF.

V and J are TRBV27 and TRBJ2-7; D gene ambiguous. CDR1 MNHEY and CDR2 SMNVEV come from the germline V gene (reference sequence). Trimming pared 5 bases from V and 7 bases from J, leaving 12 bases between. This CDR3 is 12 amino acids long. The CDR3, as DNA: TGTGCCAGCAGTCCCATCGCTGGGGAGCAGTACTTC. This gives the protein CASSPIAGEQYF.

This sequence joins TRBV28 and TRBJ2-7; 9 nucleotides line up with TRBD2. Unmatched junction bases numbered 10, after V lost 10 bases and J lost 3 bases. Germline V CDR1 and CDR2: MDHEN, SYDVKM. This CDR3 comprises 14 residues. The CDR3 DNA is TGTGCCACCATTAGCGGGAGTTCCCTCTACGAGCAGTACTTC. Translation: CATISGSSLYEQYF.

The DNA for the CDR3 is TGTGCCAGCAGTCCCCCGCAGGGTGGCGGTCCAAAAAAGGAGACTGAAGCTTTCTTT. Translated, it gives CASSPPQGGGPKKETEAFF. The V call is TRBV28, the J call TRBJ1-1; tentatively, D is TRBD1 (5 bases). The CDR3 totals 19 residues. The V and J ends lost 5 bases and 5 bases respectively, with 30 bases between them. Germline V lookup: CDR1 MDHEN, CDR2 SYDVKM.

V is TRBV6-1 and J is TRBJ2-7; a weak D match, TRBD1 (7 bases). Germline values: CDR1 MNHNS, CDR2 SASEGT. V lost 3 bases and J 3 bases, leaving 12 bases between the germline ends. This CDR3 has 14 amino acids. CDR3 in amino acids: CASSDRQGGYEQYF. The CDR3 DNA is TGTGCCAGCAGTGATCGGCAGGGGGGCTACGAGCAGTACTTC.